This T cell receptor beta chain was identified during a study of blood T cell repertoires in COVID-19. Whole-study context: Whether acute or convalescent, the COVID-19 samples came from the United States, Italy and Spain. T cells, B-cell-depleted T cells, or PBMCs provided the cDNA or gDNA that served as material.

In the authors' methods: It was from reference gene primer amplification that nucleated cell counts were estimated. Assay: immunoSEQ multiplex PCR; the TCRdb copy retains only in-frame clones and omits some. D and trimming come from the DNA, and the V and J calls and clone size come from that table. The data contain some 40,000 clones, about 89% of them singletons. The CDR3 totals 15 residues. Trimming took off 0 bases at V and 9 bases at J, with 16 bases between the two ends. CDR1 and CDR2 (germline): SGHKS, YYEKEE (reference sequence). V and J are TRBV5-5 and TRBJ1-5, with D possibly matching TRBD1 (6 bases). The origin of this receptor is a man aged 45 to 65 with active COVID-19. The specimen sequenced was peripheral blood. This CDR3 is CASSLDGRGSLPQHF. CDR3 in DNA: TGTGCCAGCAGCTTGGATGGCAGGGGATCATTGCCCCAGCATTTT.